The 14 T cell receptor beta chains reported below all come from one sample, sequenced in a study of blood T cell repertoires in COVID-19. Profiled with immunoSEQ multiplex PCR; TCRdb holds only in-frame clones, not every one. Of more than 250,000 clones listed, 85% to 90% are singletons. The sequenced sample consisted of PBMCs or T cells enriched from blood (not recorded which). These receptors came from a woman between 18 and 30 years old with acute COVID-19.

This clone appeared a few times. CDR3 sequence reads: CASSRNTGELFF. In DNA form, the CDR3 reads TGTGCCAGCAGCCGTAACACCGGGGAGCTGTTTTTT. The V and J genes are TRBV7-9 and TRBJ2-2; D unclear. V was trimmed by 5 bases and J by 2 bases, leaving 3 bases between them. This CDR3 has 12 amino acids. From germline, CDR1 is SEHNR and CDR2 FQNEAQ (reference sequence). Together with reference TRBV7-9 and TRBJ2-2, the CDR3 gives the full variable domain: DTGVSQNPRHKITKRGQNVTFRCDPISEHNRLYWYRQTLGQGPEFLTYFQNEAQLEKSRLLSDRFSAERPKGSFSTLEIQRTEQGDSAMYLCASSRNTGELFFGEGSRLTVL.

CDR3 nucleotides: TGTGCCTGGAACCCCAGGGCAACTAATGAAAAACTGTTTTTT. The encoded protein is CAWNPRATNEKLFF. The chain combines TRBV30 with TRBJ1-4; maybe TRBD1 (5 bases). V was cut by 4 bases and J by 0 bases, with 9 bases left in between. CDR1 and CDR2 (germline): GTSNPN, SVGIG (reference sequence). This CDR3 region has 14 residues.

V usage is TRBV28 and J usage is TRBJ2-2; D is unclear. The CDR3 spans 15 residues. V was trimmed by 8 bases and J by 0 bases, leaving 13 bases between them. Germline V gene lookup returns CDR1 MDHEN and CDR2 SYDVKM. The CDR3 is CASDSLLPNTGELFF. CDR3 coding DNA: TGTGCCAGCGACTCTCTGCTCCCGAACACCGGGGAGCTGTTTTTT.

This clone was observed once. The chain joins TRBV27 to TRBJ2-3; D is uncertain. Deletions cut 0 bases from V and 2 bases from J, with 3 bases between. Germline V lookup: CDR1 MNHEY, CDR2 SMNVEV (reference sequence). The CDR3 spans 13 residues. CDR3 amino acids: CASSLSYTDTQYF. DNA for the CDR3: TGTGCCAGCAGTTTATCGTACACAGATACGCAGTATTTT.

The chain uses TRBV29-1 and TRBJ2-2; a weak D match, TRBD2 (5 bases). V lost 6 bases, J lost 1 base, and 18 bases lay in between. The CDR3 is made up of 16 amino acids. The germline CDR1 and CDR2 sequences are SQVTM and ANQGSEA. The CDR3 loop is CSVKIRGPLNTGELFF. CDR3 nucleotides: TGCAGCGTGAAAATTAGAGGGCCCCTGAACACCGGGGAGCTGTTTTTT.

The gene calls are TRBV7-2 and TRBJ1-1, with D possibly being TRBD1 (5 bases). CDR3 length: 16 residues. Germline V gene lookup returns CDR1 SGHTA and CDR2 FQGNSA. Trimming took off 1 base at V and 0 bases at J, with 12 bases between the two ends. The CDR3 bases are TGTGCCAGCAGCTTAGGTCCAAGCAGGGTGAACACTGAAGCTTTCTTT. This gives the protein CASSLGPSRVNTEAFF.

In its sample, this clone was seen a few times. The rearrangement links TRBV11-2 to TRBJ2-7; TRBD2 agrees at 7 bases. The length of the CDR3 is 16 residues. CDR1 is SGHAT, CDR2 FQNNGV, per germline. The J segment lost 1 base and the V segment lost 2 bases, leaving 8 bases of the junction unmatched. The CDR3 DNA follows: TGTGCCAGCAGCTTACTTGGGCTAGCGGCTTCCTACGAGCAGTACTTC. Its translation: CASSLLGLAASYEQYF.

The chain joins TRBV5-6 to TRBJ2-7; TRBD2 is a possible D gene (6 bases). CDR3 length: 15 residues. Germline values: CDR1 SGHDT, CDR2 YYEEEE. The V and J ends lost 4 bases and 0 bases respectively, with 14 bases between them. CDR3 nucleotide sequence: TGTGCCAGCAGCCTCCCTAGCGCCGCCTCCTACGAGCAGTACTTC. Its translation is CASSLPSAASYEQYF.

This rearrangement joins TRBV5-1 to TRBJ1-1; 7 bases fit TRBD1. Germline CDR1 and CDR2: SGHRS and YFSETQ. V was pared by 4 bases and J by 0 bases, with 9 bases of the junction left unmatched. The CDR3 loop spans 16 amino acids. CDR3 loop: CASSPTTGTMNTEAFF. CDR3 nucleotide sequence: TGCGCCAGCAGCCCCACGACAGGGACCATGAACACTGAAGCTTTCTTT.

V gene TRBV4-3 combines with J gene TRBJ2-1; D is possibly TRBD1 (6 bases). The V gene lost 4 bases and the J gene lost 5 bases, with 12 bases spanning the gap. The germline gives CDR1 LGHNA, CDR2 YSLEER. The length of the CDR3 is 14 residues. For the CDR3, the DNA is TGCGCCAGCAGCCGACAGGAAATAGACAATGAGCAGTTCTTC. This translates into CASSRQEIDNEQFF.

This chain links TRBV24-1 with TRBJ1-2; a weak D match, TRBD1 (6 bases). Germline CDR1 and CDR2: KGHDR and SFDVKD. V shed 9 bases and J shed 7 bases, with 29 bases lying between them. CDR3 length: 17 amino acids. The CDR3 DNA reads TGTGCCACCGGTAAAACGAGGTCCCAAGTGGGGGCGAGTGGCTACACCTTC. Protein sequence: CATGKTRSQVGASGYTF.

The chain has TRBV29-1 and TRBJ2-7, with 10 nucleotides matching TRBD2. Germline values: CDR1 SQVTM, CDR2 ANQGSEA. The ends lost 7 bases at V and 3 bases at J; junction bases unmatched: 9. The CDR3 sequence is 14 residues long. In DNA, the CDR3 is TGCAGCGCTGGCGGGGCTAGCGGGAGCTACGAGCAGTACTTC. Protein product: CSAGGASGSYEQYF.

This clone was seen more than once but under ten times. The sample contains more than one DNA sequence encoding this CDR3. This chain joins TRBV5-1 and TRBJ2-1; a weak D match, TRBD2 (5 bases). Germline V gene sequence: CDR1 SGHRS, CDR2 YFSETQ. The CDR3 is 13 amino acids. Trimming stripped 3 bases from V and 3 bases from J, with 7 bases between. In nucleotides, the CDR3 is TGCGCCAGCAGCTCCACTAGCTACAATGAGCAGTTCTTC. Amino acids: CASSSTSYNEQFF.

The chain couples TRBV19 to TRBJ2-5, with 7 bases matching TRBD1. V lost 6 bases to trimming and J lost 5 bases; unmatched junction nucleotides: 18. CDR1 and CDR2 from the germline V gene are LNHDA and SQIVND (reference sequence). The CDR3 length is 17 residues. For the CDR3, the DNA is TGTGCCAGTAGCTACAGGGGACAAGCCGAATTGGGGGAGACCCAGTACTTC. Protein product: CASSYRGQAELGETQYF.